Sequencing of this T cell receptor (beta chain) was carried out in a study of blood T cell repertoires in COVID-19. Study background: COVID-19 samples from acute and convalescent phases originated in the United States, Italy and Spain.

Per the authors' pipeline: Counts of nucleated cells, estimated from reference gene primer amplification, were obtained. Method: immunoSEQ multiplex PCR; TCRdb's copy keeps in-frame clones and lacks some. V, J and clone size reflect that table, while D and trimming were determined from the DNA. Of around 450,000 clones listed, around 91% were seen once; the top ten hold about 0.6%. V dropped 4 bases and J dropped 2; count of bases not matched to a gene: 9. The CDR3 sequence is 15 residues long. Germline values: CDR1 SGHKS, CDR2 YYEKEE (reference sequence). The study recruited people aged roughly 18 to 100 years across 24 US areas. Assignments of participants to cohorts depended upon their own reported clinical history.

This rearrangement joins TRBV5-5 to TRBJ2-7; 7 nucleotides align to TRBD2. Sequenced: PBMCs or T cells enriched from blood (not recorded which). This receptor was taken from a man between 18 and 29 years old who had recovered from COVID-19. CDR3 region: CASSPTLAGPYEQYF. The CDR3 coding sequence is TGTGCCAGCAGCCCTACCTTAGCGGGTCCCTACGAGCAGTACTTC.